The 18 T cell receptor beta chains given below trace back to one sample, sequenced in a study of cytomegalovirus exposure and HLA in healthy donors. Sequencing was performed with immunoSEQ multiplex PCR; in TCRdb, only in-frame clones are kept and a portion is missing. The sample records 190,000 or so clones, approximately 84% being singletons. The material sequenced was PBMCs. Receptors originate from a woman aged 18-29 years in good health and CMV-seropositive.

This clone was recorded once. The chain carries TRBV5-1 and TRBJ2-5, with 12 bases matching TRBD1. After removal of 6 bases from V and 4 bases from J, the junction contained 7 bases not matched to a gene. Germline V gene sequence: CDR1 SGHRS, CDR2 YFSETQ. The CDR3 extends over 15 amino acids. The CDR3 protein is CASNSGDRGLETQYF. The CDR3, as DNA: TGCGCCAGCAATTCGGGGGACAGGGGGCTAGAGACCCAGTACTTC. Supplemented by reference TRBV5-1 and TRBJ2-5, the full variable domain reads KAGVTQTPRYLIKTRGQQVTLSCSPISGHRSVSWYQQTPGQGLQFLFEYFSETQRNKGNFPGRFSGRQFSNSRSEMNVSTLELGDSALYLCASNSGDRGLETQYFGPGTRLLVL.

This clone occurred a few times. The rearrangement joins TRBV12-5 to TRBJ1-2; weak D call: TRBD1 (6 bases). The CDR3 has 16 residues. Trimming removed 1 base from V and 4 bases from J, with 16 bases in between. Looked up from germline, CDR1 is LGHNT and CDR2 is FRNRAP. CDR3 amino acids: CASGLAMDSSGYGYTF. For the CDR3, the DNA is TGTGCTAGTGGTTTGGCGATGGACAGTTCCGGCTATGGCTACACCTTC.

This chain connects TRBV9 to TRBJ1-4, with 7 positions matching TRBD1. This CDR3 spans 17 amino acids. Germline loops: CDR1 SGDLS, CDR2 YYNGEE. Trimming cost V 3 bases and J 3 bases; bases outside gene matches: 11. CDR3 sequence reads: CASSERTGMEANEKLFF. The CDR3 DNA reads as TGTGCCAGCAGCGAGAGGACAGGAATGGAAGCTAATGAAAAACTGTTTTTT. The full variable domain, in which reference TRBV9 and TRBJ1-4 provide the parts outside the CDR3, is DSGVTQTPKHLITATGQRVTLRCSPRSGDLSVYWYQQSLDQGLQFLIQYYNGEERAKGNILERFSAQQFPDLHSELNLSSLELGDSALYFCASSERTGMEANEKLFFGSGTQLSVL.

The CDR3 DNA is TGTGCCAGCAGCGGGGGGGGGCCAGAGACCCAGTACTTC. Amino acids: CASSGGGPETQYF. The chain uses TRBV5-4 and TRBJ2-5; maybe TRBD2 (7 bases). CDR1 SGHNT and CDR2 YYREEE come from the germline V gene (reference sequence). The CDR3 length is 13 residues. Trimming removed 4 bases at V and 4 bases at J, with 11 bases between.

This chain links TRBV5-3 with TRBJ2-7; 7 nucleotides align to TRBD1. TRBV5-3 is designated an ORF whose function remains uncertain. V lost 4 bases to trimming and J lost 2 bases; unmatched junction nucleotides: 3. CDR3 size: 13 residues. CDR3 nucleotide sequence: TGTGCCAGAAGCAGGGGACAGACCTACGAGCAGTACTTC. It codes for CARSRGQTYEQYF.

This clone was found a few times. The chain employs TRBV2 and TRBJ1-2; a weak D match, TRBD1 (5 bases). Per the germline V gene, CDR1 is SNHLY and CDR2 is FYNNEI. V lost 2 bases to trimming and J lost 7 bases, with 14 bases between them. The CDR3 is made up of 14 amino acids. The CDR3 region has the DNA TGTGCCAGCAGTGAATTTGGCCAGGGCGGTGGCTACACCTTC. Translating it yields CASSEFGQGGGYTF. Variable domain in full (rest from reference TRBV2 and TRBJ1-2): EPEVTQTPSHQVTQMGQEVILRCVPISNHLYFYWYRQILGQKVEFLVSFYNNEISEKSEIFDDQFSVERPDGSNFTLKIRSTKLEDSAMYFCASSEFGQGGGYTFGSGTRLTVV.

This chain connects TRBV7-8 to TRBJ2-2; tentative D call: TRBD2 (5 bases). Germline CDR1 reads SGHVS; CDR2 reads FQNEAQ. The V end lost 9 bases, the J end lost 3 bases, and 11 bases lay between the germline ends. CDR3 length: 13 residues. CDR3 sequence: CASGREDTGELFF. In nucleotides, the CDR3 is TGTGCCAGTGGCCGGGAAGACACCGGGGAGCTGTTTTTT.

The chain recombines TRBV27 with TRBJ2-4, with D perhaps TRBD2 (7 bases). The germline V gene has CDR1 MNHEY and CDR2 SMNVEV (reference sequence). Deletions cut 5 bases from V and 1 base from J, with 12 bases between. CDR3 length equals 15 residues. This CDR3 is CASSPRGGAKNIQYF. The CDR3 region has the DNA TGTGCCAGCAGTCCGAGGGGGGGGGCCAAAAACATTCAGTACTTC.

This clone was seen only a few times. Relative to the germline gene, one junction end is altered; a read error may explain this. The V gene is TRBV19, the J gene TRBJ1-2, with a possible D match to TRBD1 (6 bases). Looked up from germline, CDR1 is LNHDA and CDR2 is SQIVND (reference sequence). This CDR3 contains 12 residues. The CDR3 is CATADSIYGYAF. CDR3 in DNA: TGTGCCACGGCGGACAGCATCTATGGCTACGCCTTC. Looking up the rest from reference TRBV19 and TRBJ1-2 gives the full variable domain: DGGITQSPKYLFRKEGQNVTLSCEQNLNHDAMYWYRQDPGQGLRLIYYSQIVNDFQKGDIAEGYSVSREKKESFPLTVTSAQKNPTAFYLCATADSIYGYAFGSGTRLTVV.

The chain employs TRBV15 and TRBJ2-7; no firm D call. Looked up from germline, CDR1 is LNHNV and CDR2 is YYDKDF (reference sequence). The CDR3 length is 12 residues. V was clipped by 4 bases and J by 3 bases, with 7 bases between them. CDR3 amino acids: CATSKDRYEQYF. In DNA form, the CDR3 reads TGTGCCACCAGCAAAGACCGCTACGAGCAGTACTTC.

The chain joins TRBV14 to TRBJ2-5, with TRBD2 matching 9 bases. V dropped 0 bases and J dropped 4; count of bases not matched to a gene: 6. The CDR3 contains 16 residues. CDR1 is SGHDN, CDR2 FVKESK, per germline. For the CDR3, the DNA is TGTGCCAGCAGCCAAGAGGGGACTAGCCATCGAGAGACCCAGTACTTC. Translation gives CASSQEGTSHRETQYF.

This chain connects TRBV2 to TRBJ2-1, with 9 bases fitting TRBD1. CDR3 length equals 14 residues. After removal of 6 bases from V and 4 bases from J, the junction contained 4 bases not matched to a gene. CDR1 and CDR2 (germline): SNHLY, FYNNEI. CDR3 nucleotide sequence: TGTGCCAGCAGGTCCGGGACAGGGTACAATGAGCAGTTCTTC. Its translation: CASRSGTGYNEQFF.

This chain links TRBV5-4 with TRBJ1-1; D is unresolved. There are 11 residues in the CDR3. CDR1 is SGHNT and CDR2 is YYREEE in the germline V gene (reference sequence). V was trimmed by 6 bases and J by 3 bases, leaving 6 bases between them. This chain's CDR3 is CASKTDTEAFF. CDR3 nucleotides: TGTGCCAGCAAAACGGACACTGAAGCTTTCTTT.

This sequence joins TRBV7-2 and TRBJ2-7; 9 nucleotides line up with TRBD2. V dropped 5 bases and J dropped 13; count of bases not matched to a gene: 9. Per germline, CDR1 SGHTA and CDR2 FQGNSA. This CDR3 contains 12 residues. Written as DNA, the CDR3 is TGTGCCAGCAGCCTCACCGGGACTAGCTTCTACTTC. Its protein product is CASSLTGTSFYF.

The V gene is TRBV15, the J gene TRBJ1-1; D is perhaps TRBD1 (6 bases). The CDR3 length is 14 residues. Germline CDR1 and CDR2: LNHNV and YYDKDF (reference sequence). V lost 0 bases and J lost 9, with 14 bases in between. Written as DNA, the CDR3 is TGTGCCACCAGCAGAGACAGGGGCGCCTCCCAAGCTTTCTTT. Translated, it gives CATSRDRGASQAFF.

V is TRBV19 and J is TRBJ2-5; the match to TRBD2 covers 13 bases. This CDR3 spans 14 amino acids. The germline V gene has CDR1 LNHDA and CDR2 SQIVND (reference sequence). The trim removed 9 bases at V and 4 bases at J, leaving 5 bases unmatched. The CDR3 DNA reads TGTGCCAGCGGGACTAGCGGGGCCCTAGAGACCCAGTACTTC. Translated, it gives CASGTSGALETQYF.

This rearrangement joins TRBV5-4 to TRBJ1-3, with D possibly being TRBD1 (5 bases). Germline CDR1 SGHNT, CDR2 YYREEE (reference sequence). V was trimmed by 2 bases and J by 5 bases, leaving 8 bases between them. The CDR3 contains 13 residues. CDR3 in DNA: TGTGCCAGCAGCTTTTGGGGCAGAAACACCATATATTTT. This translates into CASSFWGRNTIYF. The whole variable domain, remainder taken from reference TRBV5-4 and TRBJ1-3, is ETGVTQSPTHLIKTRGQQVTLRCSSQSGHNTVSWYQQALGQGPQFIFQYYREEENGRGNFPPRFSGLQFPNYSSELNVNALELDDSALYLCASSFWGRNTIYFGEGSWLTVV.

This clone was seen once. V gene TRBV5-4 combines with J gene TRBJ2-7, with TRBD2 as a possible D gene (5 bases). V lost 0 bases and J 3 bases, leaving 10 bases between the germline ends. The length of the CDR3 is 14 residues. In germline, CDR1 is SGHNT, CDR2 YYREEE (reference sequence). CDR3 amino acids: CASSLGATIYEQYF. CDR3 coding DNA: TGTGCCAGCAGCTTGGGGGCGACTATCTACGAGCAGTACTTC. The variable domain in full, completed from reference TRBV5-4 and TRBJ2-7, reads ETGVTQSPTHLIKTRGQQVTLRCSSQSGHNTVSWYQQALGQGPQFIFQYYREEENGRGNFPPRFSGLQFPNYSSELNVNALELDDSALYLCASSLGATIYEQYFGPGTRLTVT.